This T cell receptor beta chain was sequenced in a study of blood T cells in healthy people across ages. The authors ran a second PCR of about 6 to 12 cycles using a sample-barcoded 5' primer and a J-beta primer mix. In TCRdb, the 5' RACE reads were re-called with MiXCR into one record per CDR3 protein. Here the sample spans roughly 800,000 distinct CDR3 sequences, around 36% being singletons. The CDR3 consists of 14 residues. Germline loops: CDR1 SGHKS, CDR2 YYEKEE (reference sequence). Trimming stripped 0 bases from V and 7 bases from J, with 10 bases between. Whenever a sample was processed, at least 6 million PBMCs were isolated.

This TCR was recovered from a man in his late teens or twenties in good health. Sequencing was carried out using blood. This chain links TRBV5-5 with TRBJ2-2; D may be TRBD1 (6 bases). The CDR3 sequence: CASSLGGHRGELFF. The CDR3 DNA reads TGTGCCAGCAGCTTGGGGGGACACCGCGGGGAGCTGTTTTTT.